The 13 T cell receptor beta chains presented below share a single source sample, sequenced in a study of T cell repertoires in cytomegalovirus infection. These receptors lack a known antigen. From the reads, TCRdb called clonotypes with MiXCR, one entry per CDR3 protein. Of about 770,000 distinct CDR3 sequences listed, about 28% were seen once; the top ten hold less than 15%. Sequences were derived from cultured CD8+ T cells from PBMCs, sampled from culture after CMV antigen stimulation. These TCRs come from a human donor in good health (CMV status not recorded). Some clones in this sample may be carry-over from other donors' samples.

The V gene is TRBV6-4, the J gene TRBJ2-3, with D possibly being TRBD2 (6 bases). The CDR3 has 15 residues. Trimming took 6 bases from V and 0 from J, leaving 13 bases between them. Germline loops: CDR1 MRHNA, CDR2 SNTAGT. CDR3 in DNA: TGTGCCAGCAGCCCATGGGGGGAGAGCACAGATACGCAGTATTTT. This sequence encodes CASSPWGESTDTQYF.

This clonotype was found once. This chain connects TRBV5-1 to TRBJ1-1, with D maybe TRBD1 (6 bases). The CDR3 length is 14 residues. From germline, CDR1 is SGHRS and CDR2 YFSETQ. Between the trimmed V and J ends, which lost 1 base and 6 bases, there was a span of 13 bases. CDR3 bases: TGCGCCAGCAGCTTGAGGGCACAGGGCCCTGAAGCTTTCTTT. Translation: CASSLRAQGPEAFF.

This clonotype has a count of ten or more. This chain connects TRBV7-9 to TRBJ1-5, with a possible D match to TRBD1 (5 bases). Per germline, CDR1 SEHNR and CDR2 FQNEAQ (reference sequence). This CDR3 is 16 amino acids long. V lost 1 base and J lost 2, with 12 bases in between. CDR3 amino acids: CASSLVSGHGNQPQHF. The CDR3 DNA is TGTGCCAGCAGCTTAGTCTCGGGGCATGGCAATCAGCCCCAGCATTTT.

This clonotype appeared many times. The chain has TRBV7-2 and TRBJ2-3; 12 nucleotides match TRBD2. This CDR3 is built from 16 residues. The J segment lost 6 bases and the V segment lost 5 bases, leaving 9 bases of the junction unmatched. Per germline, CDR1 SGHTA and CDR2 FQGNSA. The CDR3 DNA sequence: TGTGCCAGCAGCAGAGGACTAGCGGGGATACGGGATACGCAGTATTTT. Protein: CASSRGLAGIRDTQYF.

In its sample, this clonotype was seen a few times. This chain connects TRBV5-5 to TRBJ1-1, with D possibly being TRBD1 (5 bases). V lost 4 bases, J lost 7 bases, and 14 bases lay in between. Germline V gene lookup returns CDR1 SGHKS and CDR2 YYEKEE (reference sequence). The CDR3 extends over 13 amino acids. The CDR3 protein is CASSRTSRGEAFF. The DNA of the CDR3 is TGTGCCAGCAGCCGGACATCGAGAGGTGAAGCTTTCTTT.

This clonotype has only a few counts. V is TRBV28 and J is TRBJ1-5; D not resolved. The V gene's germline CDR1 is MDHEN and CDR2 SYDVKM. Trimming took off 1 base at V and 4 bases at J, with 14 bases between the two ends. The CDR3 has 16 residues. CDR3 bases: TGTGCCAGCAGTTTATTCGAGGGATTTCAGAATCAGCCCCAGCATTTT. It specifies CASSLFEGFQNQPQHF.

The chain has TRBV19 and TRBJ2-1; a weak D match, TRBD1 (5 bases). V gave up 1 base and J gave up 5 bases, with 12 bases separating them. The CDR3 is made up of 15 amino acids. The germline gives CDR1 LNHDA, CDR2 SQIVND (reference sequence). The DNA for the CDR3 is TGTGCCAGTAGTATAGTTCCAGGGTGGAACAATGAGCAGTTCTTC. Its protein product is CASSIVPGWNNEQFF.

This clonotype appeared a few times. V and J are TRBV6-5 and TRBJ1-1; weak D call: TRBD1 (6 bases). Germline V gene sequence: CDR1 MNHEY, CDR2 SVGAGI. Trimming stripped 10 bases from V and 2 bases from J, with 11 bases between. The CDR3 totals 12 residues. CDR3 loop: CATMTGNTEAFF. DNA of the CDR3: TGTGCCACCATGACAGGAAACACTGAAGCTTTCTTT.

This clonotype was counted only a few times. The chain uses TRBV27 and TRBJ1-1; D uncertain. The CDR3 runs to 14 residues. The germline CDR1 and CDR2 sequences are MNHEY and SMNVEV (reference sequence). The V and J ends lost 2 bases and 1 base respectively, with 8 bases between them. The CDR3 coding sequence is TGTGCCAGCAGTTTAAAGCTCGGGAACACTGAAGCTTTCTTT. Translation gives CASSLKLGNTEAFF.

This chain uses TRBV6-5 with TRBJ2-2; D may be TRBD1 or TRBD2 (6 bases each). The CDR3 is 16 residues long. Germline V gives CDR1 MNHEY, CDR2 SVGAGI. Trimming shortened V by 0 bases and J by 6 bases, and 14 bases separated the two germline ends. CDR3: CASSYSTDGGSGELFF. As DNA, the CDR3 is TGTGCCAGCAGTTACTCGACGGACGGGGGCTCCGGGGAGCTGTTTTTT.

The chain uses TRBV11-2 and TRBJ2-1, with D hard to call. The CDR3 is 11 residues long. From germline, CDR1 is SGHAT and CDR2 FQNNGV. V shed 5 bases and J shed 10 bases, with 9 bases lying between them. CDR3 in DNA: TGTGCCAGCAGCGGCTTTGACGAGCAGTTCTTC. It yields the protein CASSGFDEQFF.

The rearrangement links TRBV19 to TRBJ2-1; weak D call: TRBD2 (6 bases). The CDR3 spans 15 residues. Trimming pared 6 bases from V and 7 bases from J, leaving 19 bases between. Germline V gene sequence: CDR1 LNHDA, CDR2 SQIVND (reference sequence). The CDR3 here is CASRASSGPRNEQFF. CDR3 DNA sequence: TGTGCCAGTAGAGCCAGCAGCGGGCCGCGGAATGAGCAGTTCTTC.

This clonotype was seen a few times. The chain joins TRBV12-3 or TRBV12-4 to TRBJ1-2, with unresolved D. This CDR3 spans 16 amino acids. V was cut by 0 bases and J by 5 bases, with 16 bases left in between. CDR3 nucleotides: TGTGCCAGCAGTTTAGCGTACCAGAGAGCATTTTATGGCTACACCTTC. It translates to CASSLAYQRAFYGYTF.